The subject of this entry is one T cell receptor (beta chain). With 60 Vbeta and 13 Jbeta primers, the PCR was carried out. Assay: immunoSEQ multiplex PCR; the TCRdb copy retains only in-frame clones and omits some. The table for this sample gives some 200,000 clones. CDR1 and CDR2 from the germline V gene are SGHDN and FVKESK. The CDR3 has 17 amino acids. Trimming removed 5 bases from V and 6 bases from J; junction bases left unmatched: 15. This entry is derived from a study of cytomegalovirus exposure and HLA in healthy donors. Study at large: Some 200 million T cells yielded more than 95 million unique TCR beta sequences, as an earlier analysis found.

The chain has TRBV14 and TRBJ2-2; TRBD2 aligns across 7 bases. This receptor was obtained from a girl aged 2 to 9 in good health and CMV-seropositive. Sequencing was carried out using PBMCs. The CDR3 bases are TGTGCCAGCAGCTTCCAAGGTTTCGGGAGGAAGGCCGGGGAGCTGTTTTTT. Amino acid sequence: CASSFQGFGRKAGELFF. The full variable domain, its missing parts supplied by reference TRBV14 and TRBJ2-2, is EAGVTQFPSHSVIEKGQTVTLRCDPISGHDNLYWYRRVMGKEIKFLLHFVKESKQDESGMPNNRFLAERTGGTYSTLKVQPAELEDSGVYFCASSFQGFGRKAGELFFGEGSRLTVL.